These T cell receptor beta chains were read from a single sample in a study of shared clonotypes between healthy human individuals. Data came from immunoSEQ multiplex PCR; TCRdb stores just in-frame clones and leaves some out. The repertoire holds hundreds of thousands of clones, with roughly three quarters as singletons. Sequences were obtained from PBMCs. These receptor sequences come from a woman aged 40 to 55 in good health. Some clones in this sample may be carry-over from other donors' samples. The CDR3 runs from the conserved cysteine through the conserved F or W. D genes are given only for firm matches. Not all rows give a size; the values are once, few, many and, for expanded clones, a class.

d_gene,j_gene,abundance,v_gene,CDR3nt,CDR3aa
.,TRBJ2-4,many,TRBV7-5,TGTGTCAGAAGCTTACTGGTCTGGACTAGCGAGGACAAAAACATTCAGTACTTC,CVRSLLVWTSEDKNIQYF
TRBD1,TRBJ2-7,.,TRBV10-1,TGCGCCGGCAGACAGGGCGGGTTTTACGAGCAGTACTTC,CAGRQGGFYEQYF
.,TRBJ2-6,.,TRBV5-1,TGCGCCAGCAGCTTGGGGGTGATCGGGGCCAACGTCCTGACTTTC,CASSLGVIGANVLTF
TRBD2,TRBJ2-3,.,TRBV7-8,TGTGCCAGCAGCTTAGCCATCCTAGCGGGAGGTAGCACAGATACGCAGTATTTT,CASSLAILAGGSTDTQYF
.,TRBJ2-2,.,TRBV7-3,TGTGCCAGCAGCTCTCAGCCGGGGGCCGCCGGGGAGCTGTTTTTT,CASSSQPGAAGELFF
TRBD2,TRBJ2-3,.,TRBV7-6,TGTGCCAGCAGCCTAGGACTAGCTTCAGATACGCAGTATTTT,CASSLGLASDTQYF
.,TRBJ2-7,.,TRBV6-1,TGTGCCAGCAGTGAAACCAGGAGCTCCTACGAGCAGTACTTC,CASSETRSSYEQYF
.,TRBJ2-7,.,TRBV7-8,TGTGCCAGCAGAGCCGGACGAGGAATCAACTACGAGCAGTACTTC,CASRAGRGINYEQYF
.,TRBJ2-7,once,TRBV27,TGTGCCAGCAGTTCCGGACACGAGCAGTACTTC,CASSSGHEQYF
.,TRBJ2-5,.,TRBV7-9,TGTGCCAGCAGCTTAGTGTCCCGACTAGACGAGGAGACCCAGTACTTC,CASSLVSRLDEETQYF
TRBD2,TRBJ2-7,.,TRBV5-1,TGCGCCAGCAGCTTGGGATTACTAGCGGGAGGTGATAAGCAGTACTTT,CASSLGLLAGGDKQYF
TRBD2,TRBJ2-3,.,TRBV27,TGTGCCAGCAGATCCATCGGGCGGGAGACAGATACGCAGTATTTT,CASRSIGRETDTQYF
TRBD2,TRBJ2-1,many,TRBV7-9,TGTGCCAGCAGCCCCCGGGGCGGGAGCTCCTACAATGAGCAGTTCTTC,CASSPRGGSSYNEQFF
TRBD2,TRBJ2-1,.,TRBV9,TGTGCCAGCTCTGTTGCGGGAGGGAATGAGCAGTTCTTC,CASSVAGGNEQFF
TRBD2,TRBJ2-7,.,TRBV18,TGTGCCAGCTCATCGGGGACTAGCGGATACGAGCAGTACTTC,CASSSGTSGYEQYF
.,TRBJ2-7,.,TRBV18,TGTGCCAGCTCAGAGACCGACTTGAGTCCCTACGAGCAGTACTTC,CASSETDLSPYEQYF
TRBD2,TRBJ2-1,once,TRBV19,TGTGCCAGTAGTATAGGAGCGGGAGGGCACAATGAGCAGTTCTTC,CASSIGAGGHNEQFF
TRBD2,TRBJ2-7,.,TRBV11-2,TGTGCCAGCAGGACTGGGACTAGCGGGAGATACGAGCAGTACTTC,CASRTGTSGRYEQYF
TRBD1,TRBJ2-1,.,TRBV27,TGTGCCAGCAGGACGGGACAGGGGGCCTACAATGAGCAGTTCTTC,CASRTGQGAYNEQFF
.,TRBJ1-2,.,TRBV6-5,TGTGCCAGCAGGCCCCTGGGGGACTATGGCTACACCTTC,CASRPLGDYGYTF
TRBD1,TRBJ2-3,.,TRBV5-4,TGTGCCAGCAGCTCGGACAGGGGGTACACAGATACGCAGTATTTT,CASSSDRGYTDTQYF
.,TRBJ1-2,.,TRBV29-1,TGCAGCGTTGCGACCAGGAGAACTAACTATGGCTACACCTTC,CSVATRRTNYGYTF
TRBD1,TRBJ2-1,.,TRBV28,TGTGCCAGCAGTTTAACAGGGGAGTTTGGGGATGAGCAGTTCTTC,CASSLTGEFGDEQFF
.,TRBJ2-1,.,TRBV7-3,TGTGCCAGCAGCGAAAATGGTCCGGATAGTGTGAAGGGTAATGAGCAGTTCTTC,CASSENGPDSVKGNEQFF
.,TRBJ1-1,.,TRBV21-1,TGTGCCAGCAGCAAAGCGCCGAGACAGGAGAACACTGAAGCTTTCTTT,CASSKAPRQENTEAFF
.,TRBJ1-1,.,TRBV5-6,TGTGCCAGCAGCTGGGGAGACACTGAAGCTTTCTTT,CASSWGDTEAFF
TRBD2,TRBJ2-2,.,TRBV2,TGTGCCAGCAGTGAACAGCGGGAGGGCGTCGGGGAGCTGTTTTTT,CASSEQREGVGELFF
.,TRBJ1-5,.,TRBV19,TGTGCCAGTACCCCAATGACCAGCAGCAATCAGCCCCAGCATTTT,CASTPMTSSNQPQHF
.,TRBJ1-4,.,TRBV5-1,TGCGCCAGCAGCTTGGCCGGAACAGCGGAGGGCGAAAAACTGTTTTTT,CASSLAGTAEGEKLFF
TRBD1,TRBJ2-5,few,TRBV5-1,TGCGCCAGCGTCGGGACAGGGTCATCCGAGACCCAGTACTTC,CASVGTGSSETQYF
TRBD2,TRBJ2-3,.,TRBV4-3,TGCGCCAGCAGCCAAGATGGGGGAGGGCCGGATACGCAGTATTTT,CASSQDGGGPDTQYF
TRBD1,TRBJ1-1,.,TRBV19,TGTGCCAGTGGTTACAGGGGCCACATGAACACTGAAGCTTTCTTT,CASGYRGHMNTEAFF
TRBD1,TRBJ1-2,few,TRBV29-1,TGCAGCGTTGAAAAGGGGCAGGGGGCGAGCTACACCTTC,CSVEKGQGASYTF
TRBD2,TRBJ2-7,.,TRBV15,TGTGCCACCAGCAGAGATTTAGCGGGCGACTACGAGCAGTACTTC,CATSRDLAGDYEQYF
.,TRBJ1-3,.,TRBV10-3,TGTGCCATCAGTGAGTCTGCCCAGTTTGGAAACACCATATATTTT,CAISESAQFGNTIYF
.,TRBJ2-7,.,TRBV18,TGTGCCAGCTCACCACCGGGGGCCTACGAGCAGTACTTC,CASSPPGAYEQYF
TRBD1,TRBJ2-7,.,TRBV28,TGTGCCAGCAGTCCAATAGACAGGGACTCCTACGAGCAGTACTTC,CASSPIDRDSYEQYF
.,TRBJ2-7,many,TRBV20-1,TGCAGTGCTGGGGGCCCCTACGAGCAGTACTTC,CSAGGPYEQYF